These 10 T cell receptor beta chains were all obtained from the same sample, sequenced in a study of blood T cell dynamics during melanoma immunotherapy. Data came from immunoSEQ multiplex PCR; TCRdb stores just in-frame clones and leaves some out. Here the sample spans 3,000 to 3,500 clones, about 96% being singletons. Noted time point: week 3, after first cycle of checkpoint inhibitor. Material: effector memory CD8+ T cells from blood, obtained from a patient treated with checkpoint blockade. The receptors originated from a human donor with melanoma.

This clone was seen more than once but under ten times. This rearrangement joins TRBV7-3 to TRBJ2-5; no definite D call. CDR3 length: 16 amino acids. From germline, CDR1 is SGHTA and CDR2 FQGTGA. V was pared by 0 bases and J by 5 bases, with 16 bases between. Here the CDR3 DNA reads TGTGCCAGCAGCTTAACTGGTCCAACAATGGGGGAGACCCAGTACTTC. Encoded protein: CASSLTGPTMGETQYF.

The chain carries TRBV25-1 and TRBJ1-2, with a weak D call TRBD1 (5 bases). Germline V gene sequence: CDR1 MGHDK, CDR2 SYGVNS. This CDR3 has 16 residues. Trimming removed 1 base at V and 4 bases at J, with 16 bases between. CDR3 in amino acids: CASSEFFDSPGYGYTF. For the CDR3, the DNA is TGTGCCAGCAGTGAATTCTTTGACAGCCCTGGCTATGGCTACACCTTC.

This clone came up once. V gene TRBV6-1 combines with J gene TRBJ2-3, with D possibly being TRBD2 (7 bases). The germline V and J ends were trimmed by 8 bases and 1 base, with 16 bases remaining between them. This CDR3 is built from 15 residues. Germline loops: CDR1 MNHNS, CDR2 SASEGT. The CDR3 is CASPAGAGGTDTQYF. The CDR3 nucleotides read TGTGCCAGCCCGGCGGGGGCGGGGGGCACAGATACGCAGTATTTT.

The gene calls are TRBV9 and TRBJ1-2; TRBD1 agrees at 8 bases. The germline CDR1 and CDR2 sequences are SGDLS and YYNGEE. CDR3 length: 15 residues. J gave up 0 bases and V 0 bases, and 1 base lay outside the gene matches. This CDR3 reads CASSVEGQANYGYTF. Here the CDR3 DNA reads TGTGCCAGCAGCGTAGAGGGACAGGCTAACTATGGCTACACCTTC.

V gene TRBV25-1 combines with J gene TRBJ2-1; D gene ambiguous. The V gene lost 3 bases and the J gene lost 4 bases, with 10 bases spanning the gap. Germline V gene sequence: CDR1 MGHDK, CDR2 SYGVNS. CDR3 length: 14 residues. CDR3 nucleotides: TGTGCCAGCAGTGATGTTCGGCAGTACAATGAGCAGTTCTTC. Its protein is CASSDVRQYNEQFF.

In its sample, this clone was seen once. V usage is TRBV5-1 and J usage is TRBJ2-5; D unclear. The V end lost 2 bases, the J end lost 1 base, and 15 bases lay between the germline ends. CDR1 and CDR2 from the germline V gene are SGHRS and YFSETQ. The CDR3 contains 16 residues. CDR3 region: CASSLFLAGLQETQYF. The CDR3 DNA reads as TGCGCCAGCAGCTTATTCCTGGCAGGTCTCCAAGAGACCCAGTACTTC.

The genes are TRBV4-2 and TRBJ2-1; unclear D gene. Germline CDR1 LGHNA, CDR2 YNFKEQ. This CDR3 spans 13 amino acids. V dropped 0 bases and J dropped 6 bases, with 6 bases sitting between them. The CDR3 sequence: CASSQDSSNEQFF. DNA of the CDR3: TGTGCCAGCAGCCAAGATTCTAGCAATGAGCAGTTCTTC.

This clone was found once. The V call is TRBV5-1, the J call TRBJ1-1; possible D gene TRBD1, 5 bases. Trimming took 4 bases from V and 0 from J, leaving 7 bases between them. Germline loops: CDR1 SGHRS, CDR2 YFSETQ. This CDR3 is 13 amino acids long. The CDR3 loop is CASSMGLNTEAFF. The CDR3 DNA is TGCGCCAGCAGCATGGGGCTGAACACTGAAGCTTTCTTT.

The chain carries TRBV19 and TRBJ1-1; the match to TRBD1 covers 9 bases. Trimming removed 5 bases from V and 10 bases from J; junction bases left unmatched: 8. The germline CDR1 and CDR2 sequences are LNHDA and SQIVND (reference sequence). The CDR3 contains 13 residues. CDR3 residues: CASSPTGGNRAFF. In DNA, the CDR3 is TGTGCCAGTAGTCCGACAGGGGGGAATAGAGCTTTCTTT.

The chain combines TRBV6-9 with TRBJ1-2; D is uncertain. The CDR3 runs to 15 residues. Trimming took 3 bases from V and 1 from J, leaving 12 bases between them. CDR1 and CDR2 (germline): MNHGY, SVAAGI. CDR3 region: CASSYSSSHNYGYTF. The CDR3, as DNA: TGTGCCAGCAGTTACTCGTCCAGCCATAACTATGGCTACACCTTC.